What follows are 13 T cell receptor beta chains derived from one specimen sequenced in a study of blood T cell repertoires in COVID-19. Assay used: immunoSEQ multiplex PCR; TCRdb lists only in-frame clones, some missing. The sample records about 75,000 clones, roughly 90% being singletons. Specimen: peripheral blood. Receptors were obtained from a human donor in a cohort sampled during active COVID-19.

The V gene is TRBV4-3, the J gene TRBJ1-1, with TRBD1 as a possible D gene (5 bases). Germline assignment: CDR1 LGHNA and CDR2 YSLEER. Trimming cost V 1 base and J 1 base, with 16 bases left between them. The CDR3 spans 17 residues. The CDR3 region has the DNA TGCGCCAGCAGCCAAGGGGGGGTAACAGACCCGAACACTGAAGCTTTCTTT. Amino acid sequence: CASSQGGVTDPNTEAFF.

The V gene is TRBV4-1, the J gene TRBJ2-3, with 14 bases that match TRBD2. Germline loops: CDR1 MGHRA, CDR2 YSYEKL. V lost 5 bases and J lost 5; bases outside the gene matches: 9. The CDR3 covers 17 residues. The DNA of the CDR3 is TGCGCCAGCAGCTCTAGGACTAGCGGGGGGTGGGGAGATACGCAGTATTTT. It translates to CASSSRTSGGWGDTQYF.

The rearrangement uses TRBV10-3 and TRBJ2-1; 15 bases fit TRBD2. CDR3 length: 16 amino acids. In germline, CDR1 is ENHRY, CDR2 SYGVKD. V was clipped by 0 bases and J by 7 bases; unmatched bases: 1. The DNA of the CDR3 is TGTGCCATCAGTGAGTCCGGACTAGCGGGGGGGAATGAGCAGTTCTTC. Translation gives CAISESGLAGGNEQFF.

The chain combines TRBV7-2 with TRBJ2-3; D possibly corresponds to TRBD2 (5 bases). Between the trimmed V and J ends, which lost 1 base and 2 bases, there was a span of 10 bases. The CDR3 consists of 15 residues. Germline loops: CDR1 SGHTA, CDR2 FQGNSA. The CDR3 coding sequence is TGTGCCAGCAGCTTAGTAGACTACGTCACAGATACGCAGTATTTT. Amino acids: CASSLVDYVTDTQYF.

This rearrangement joins TRBV2 to TRBJ2-7; tentative D call: TRBD1 (5 bases). The V end was cut by 4 bases, the J end by 4 bases, with 8 bases between. The CDR3 covers 12 residues. The germline CDR1 and CDR2 sequences are SNHLY and FYNNEI. CDR3 amino acids: CASSGTSYEQYF. The CDR3 DNA is TGTGCCAGCAGTGGGACAAGTTACGAGCAGTACTTC.

This rearrangement joins TRBV28 to TRBJ2-7; no firm D call. The CDR3 runs to 14 residues. CDR1 and CDR2 from the germline V gene are MDHEN and SYDVKM. Trimming removed 5 bases from V and 0 bases from J, with 11 bases in between. The DNA for the CDR3 is TGTGCCAGCAGTGCTCGACACCTCTCCTACGAGCAGTACTTC. Amino acid sequence: CASSARHLSYEQYF. The variable domain in full, completed from reference TRBV28 and TRBJ2-7, reads DVKVTQSSRYLVKRTGEKVFLECVQDMDHENMFWYRQDPGLGLRLIYFSYDVKMKEKGDIPEGYSVSREKKERFSLILESASTNQTSMYLCASSARHLSYEQYFGPGTRLTVT.

This clone has a handful of counts. V gene TRBV7-9 combines with J gene TRBJ1-1, with 7 bases fitting TRBD1. The trim removed 3 bases at V and 4 bases at J, leaving 5 bases unmatched. CDR1 and CDR2 (germline): SEHNR, FQNEAQ (reference sequence). The length of the CDR3 is 14 residues. DNA of the CDR3: TGTGCCAGCAGCTTTAATCGGGACAGCACTGAAGCTTTCTTT. Translation gives CASSFNRDSTEAFF.

CDR3 sequence (DNA): TGTGCCTGGACAGGGAAAGCCTACGAGCAGTACTTC. Encoded protein: CAWTGKAYEQYF. This chain joins TRBV30 and TRBJ2-7; tentatively, D is TRBD1 (5 bases). The germline CDR1 and CDR2 sequences are GTSNPN and SVGIG (reference sequence). V was trimmed by 4 bases and J by 2 bases, leaving 9 bases between them. CDR3 length: 12 residues. The variable domain in full, completed from reference TRBV30 and TRBJ2-7, reads SQTIHQWPATLVQPVGSPLSLECTVEGTSNPNLYWYRQAAGRGLQLLFYSVGIGQISSEVPQNLSASRPQDRQFILSSKKLLLSDSGFYLCAWTGKAYEQYFGPGTRLTVT.

The V gene is TRBV20-1, the J gene TRBJ2-7; D is uncertain. This CDR3 spans 11 amino acids. Looked up from germline, CDR1 is DFQATT and CDR2 is SNEGSKA (reference sequence). V was shortened by 6 bases and J by 4 bases, with 10 bases between the two germline ends. CDR3 in DNA: TGCAGTGCCTCGCAGTTATACGAGCAGTACTTC. As protein: CSASQLYEQYF.

The rearrangement uses TRBV19 and TRBJ1-6, with TRBD1 matching over 10 bases. Looked up from germline, CDR1 is LNHDA and CDR2 is SQIVND (reference sequence). The CDR3 sequence is 14 residues long. V trimming: 7 bases; J trimming: 10 bases; junction bases outside the gene matches: 7. The CDR3 loop is CASMGTGVSSPLHF. CDR3 DNA: TGTGCCAGTATGGGGACAGGGGTATCGTCACCCCTCCACTTT.

This chain uses TRBV19 with TRBJ1-3; no definite D call. This CDR3 spans 13 amino acids. The V gene's germline CDR1 is LNHDA and CDR2 SQIVND (reference sequence). V lost 5 bases, J lost 3 bases, and 8 bases lay in between. Here the CDR3 DNA reads TGTGCCAGTAGTTTTGCGGTTGGAAACACCATATATTTT. Amino acid sequence: CASSFAVGNTIYF. Variable domain in full (rest from reference TRBV19 and TRBJ1-3): DGGITQSPKYLFRKEGQNVTLSCEQNLNHDAMYWYRQDPGQGLRLIYYSQIVNDFQKGDIAEGYSVSREKKESFPLTVTSAQKNPTAFYLCASSFAVGNTIYFGEGSWLTVV.

J is TRBJ1-1 and V is TRBV19; 12 nucleotides align to TRBD1. This CDR3 has 16 amino acids. V shed 2 bases and J 5 bases; nucleotides not matched to a gene: 6. Germline CDR1 LNHDA, CDR2 SQIVND (reference sequence). The CDR3 nucleotides are TGTGCCAGTAGTATAAGGGACAGGGGGCTCGAGACTGAAGCTTTCTTT. As protein: CASSIRDRGLETEAFF.

V gene TRBV4-1 combines with J gene TRBJ1-2; 7 bases fit TRBD1. V lost 1 base to trimming and J lost 5 bases; unmatched junction nucleotides: 4. Germline assignment: CDR1 MGHRA and CDR2 YSYEKL. The CDR3 spans 14 residues. CDR3 sequence reads: CASSQGQGWYGYTF. CDR3 coding DNA: TGCGCCAGCAGCCAAGGACAGGGTTGGTATGGCTACACCTTC.